One and the same sample provided the 22 T cell receptor beta chains below, sequenced in a study of beta chain features in type 1 diabetes (dated by TCRdb to about 2018). Libraries were constructed by the immunoSEQ multiplex PCR assay. The entire isolated RNA was reverse transcribed using the High Capacity cDNA Reverse Transcription Kit, and thus expressed TCRB transcripts were sequenced. Sourced from immuneACCESS, this table was stored by TCRdb with only in-frame sequences that have V and J called. A share of the clones is absent; for the studies checked, an unresolved V gene accounts for under half, and the remainder has no known explanation. This sample comprises 900,000 or so clones, around a sixth of them detected only once. The ten largest clones represent 0.02% to 0.03% of the sample. Sequencing used naive CD4+ T cells from blood. The cell subset or site label, read with the paper, signifies: true naive CD4+ T cells. These receptor sequences come from a woman aged 18 to 35 in good health.

J is TRBJ2-3 and V is TRBV7-2; the D gene is possibly TRBD1 (6 bases). Deletions cut 5 bases from V and 2 bases from J, with 14 bases between. Germline values: CDR1 SGHTA, CDR2 FQGNSA. CDR3 length: 15 amino acids. CDR3 in amino acids: CASSETGNPTDTQYF. DNA for the CDR3: TGTGCCAGCAGCGAAACAGGGAATCCCACAGATACGCAGTATTTT.

This clone was detected a few times. The genes are TRBV18 and TRBJ1-1; D remains unclear. Trimming cost V 0 bases and J 0 bases, with 11 bases left between them. The CDR3 runs to 16 residues. The germline V gene encodes CDR1 KGHSH and CDR2 LQKENI. CDR3 nucleotides: TGTGCCAGCTCACCACCTCGCCAGGTTATGAACACTGAAGCTTTCTTT. Protein: CASSPPRQVMNTEAFF.

V and J are TRBV12-5 and TRBJ1-1, with D possibly matching TRBD1 (6 bases). Germline CDR1 LGHNT, CDR2 FRNRAP. The CDR3 contains 16 residues. Trimming shortened V by 0 bases and J by 3 bases, and 14 bases separated the two germline ends. CDR3 nucleotides: TGTGCTAGTGGTTTGGTAGGGGCCAGGGGTCACACTGAAGCTTTCTTT. This codes for CASGLVGARGHTEAFF.

This clone was counted between two and nine times. The chain carries TRBV10-3 and TRBJ2-2, with unresolved D. CDR1 is ENHRY, CDR2 SYGVKD, per germline. The V end was cut by 4 bases, the J end by 0 bases, with 9 bases between. The CDR3 loop spans 15 amino acids. CDR3 bases: TGTGCCATCAGTGTGCTTGATGCGAACACCGGGGAGCTGTTTTTT. Amino acids: CAISVLDANTGELFF.

Notes on this clone: The sample holds other DNA sequences that translate to the same CDR3. The rearrangement links TRBV5-1 to TRBJ2-1; TRBD2 is a possible D gene (5 bases). The CDR3 has 16 amino acids. CDR1 and CDR2 (germline): SGHRS, YFSETQ. V was pared by 0 bases and J by 0 bases, with 10 bases between. CDR3 protein: CASSLVAGSSYNEQFF. CDR3 DNA: TGCGCCAGCAGCTTGGTGGCGGGCTCCTCCTACAATGAGCAGTTCTTC.

This clone has more than one count but fewer than ten. The chain is built from TRBV7-8 and TRBJ2-4; the D is unclear. The V and J ends lost 8 bases and 12 bases respectively, with 17 bases between them. The CDR3 has 12 amino acids. In germline, CDR1 is SGHVS, CDR2 FQNEAQ. The CDR3 reads CASGLTSSDQYF. CDR3 nucleotide sequence: TGTGCCAGCGGCCTAACGTCGTCGGATCAGTACTTC. The complete variable domain, with remaining parts taken from reference TRBV7-8 and TRBJ2-4, reads GAGVSQSPRYKVAKRGQDVALRCDPISGHVSLFWYQQALGQGPEFLTYFQNEAQLDKSGLPSDRFFAERPEGSVSTLKIQRTQQEDSAVYLCASGLTSSDQYFGAGTRLSVL.

This sequence joins TRBV2 and TRBJ2-1; tentative D call: TRBD2 (5 bases). Germline values: CDR1 SNHLY, CDR2 FYNNEI. This CDR3 spans 11 amino acids. The CDR3 DNA reads as TGTGCTGGCAGTCGGGGCAATGAGCAGTTCTTC. Translating gives CAGSRGNEQFF.

This clone was found a few times. This chain uses TRBV6-6 with TRBJ2-3; the D is unclear. The length of the CDR3 is 14 residues. Trimming pared 4 bases from V and 2 bases from J, leaving 10 bases between. Germline V gene data show CDR1 as MNHNY and CDR2 as SVGAGI (reference sequence). In DNA form, the CDR3 reads TGTGCCAGCAGTTTTGGACGAGTCACAGATACGCAGTATTTT. Translation: CASSFGRVTDTQYF.

The rearrangement links TRBV5-4 to TRBJ1-4, with 9 nucleotides matching TRBD1. J was trimmed by 5 bases and V by 2 bases; bases with no gene match: 4. CDR1 and CDR2 (germline): SGHNT, YYREEE (reference sequence). The CDR3 sequence is 15 residues long. The CDR3 DNA is TGTGCCAGCAGCTTCACAGGGGGCGGAAATGAAAAACTGTTTTTT. Translating it yields CASSFTGGGNEKLFF.

The rearrangement links TRBV7-2 to TRBJ2-1; D remains unclear. CDR3 size: 14 residues. Germline values: CDR1 SGHTA, CDR2 FQGNSA. Trimming took off 1 base at V and 4 bases at J, with 8 bases between the two ends. The CDR3 loop reads CASSLDPTYNEQFF. The CDR3 DNA follows: TGTGCCAGCAGCTTAGACCCCACATACAATGAGCAGTTCTTC. Together with reference TRBV7-2 and TRBJ2-1, the CDR3 gives the full variable domain: GAGVSQSPSNKVTEKGKDVELRCDPISGHTALYWYRQSLGQGLEFLIYFQGNSAPDKSGLPSDRFSAERTGGSVSTLTIQRTQQEDSAVYLCASSLDPTYNEQFFGPGTRLTVL.

The rearrangement joins TRBV11-2 to TRBJ2-7; TRBD2 agrees at 9 bases. CDR1 SGHAT and CDR2 FQNNGV come from the germline V gene. CDR3 length: 16 residues. The trim removed 4 bases at V and 4 bases at J, leaving 11 bases unmatched. The CDR3 reads CASSSSGLAGRYEQYF. The CDR3 nucleotides read TGTGCCAGCAGCTCTTCGGGGCTAGCGGGACGATACGAGCAGTACTTC.

In this sample, this clone turned up a few times. Here the CDR3 DNA reads TGTGCCAGCAGTTACTCAGGGGGCTACAATGAGCAGTTCTTC. The encoded protein is CASSYSGGYNEQFF. V and J are TRBV6-6 and TRBJ2-1; maybe TRBD1 (6 bases). Trimming removed 0 bases from V and 3 bases from J, with 6 bases in between. CDR3 length: 14 amino acids. The V gene's germline CDR1 is MNHNY and CDR2 SVGAGI (reference sequence).

The chain carries TRBV18 and TRBJ2-1; 13 nucleotides align to TRBD2. This CDR3 comprises 15 residues. The germline CDR1 and CDR2 sequences are KGHSH and LQKENI. J lost 12 bases, V lost 3 bases, and 8 bases had no gene match. The CDR3 coding sequence is TGTGCCAGCTCACCCCCGGGACTAGCGGGAATAGGGCAGTTCTTC. It translates to CASSPPGLAGIGQFF.

The gene calls are TRBV7-9 and TRBJ2-6, with D perhaps TRBD2 (7 bases). The CDR3 contains 19 residues. Germline V gives CDR1 SEHNR, CDR2 FQNEAQ (reference sequence). With 5 bases removed from V and 2 bases from J, the gap between germline ends came to 22 bases. The CDR3 DNA follows: TGTGCCAGCAGCCCCCCGGGGGGCGGGACGGTAGCTGGGGCCAACGTCCTGACTTTC. Translation gives CASSPPGGGTVAGANVLTF.

V gene TRBV6-6 combines with J gene TRBJ2-3; D unresolved. Trimming took off 7 bases at V and 5 bases at J, with 19 bases between the two ends. The CDR3 is 15 amino acids. Germline V gene data show CDR1 as MNHNY and CDR2 as SVGAGI (reference sequence). CDR3 DNA: TGTGCCAGCATCCCGCTGCGACTGTTAGGAGATACGCAGTATTTT. This sequence encodes CASIPLRLLGDTQYF.

This clone was seen only once. The same CDR3 is also encoded by other DNA sequences in this sample. The chain couples TRBV18 to TRBJ2-3; the D is unclear. The germline V gene has CDR1 KGHSH and CDR2 LQKENI. The CDR3 has 13 amino acids. Trimming pared 3 bases from V and 3 bases from J, leaving 7 bases between. The CDR3 coding sequence is TGTGCCAGCTCACCTAGACGAACAGATACGCAGTATTTT. Translated: CASSPRRTDTQYF.

The sample holds a few counts of this clone. V usage is TRBV9 and J usage is TRBJ2-2; TRBD1 agrees at 10 bases. Looked up from germline, CDR1 is SGDLS and CDR2 is YYNGEE. This CDR3 has 15 amino acids. Trimming at V came to 5 bases and at J to 6 bases, leaving 7 bases not matched to a gene. CDR3 bases: TGTGCCAGCAGGCGGACAGGGGGAAGTCCCGGGGAGCTGTTTTTT. Its protein is CASRRTGGSPGELFF.

Details on this clone: Other nucleotide sequences in the sample specify the same CDR3. This sequence joins TRBV10-3 and TRBJ2-1; 11 nucleotides line up with TRBD2. CDR1 ENHRY and CDR2 SYGVKD come from the germline V gene. The junction had 3 bases not matched to a gene; V was cut back by 8 bases and J by 6 bases. There are 13 residues in the CDR3. The CDR3 nucleotides read TGTGCCATCGGTCTAGCGGGAGGCAATGAGCAGTTCTTC. Translating gives CAIGLAGGNEQFF.

Only a few counts were recorded for this clone. The chain carries TRBV5-6 and TRBJ2-7; no definite D call. The CDR3 contains 13 residues. CDR1 is SGHDT, CDR2 YYEEEE, per germline. The V and J ends lost 2 bases and 3 bases respectively, with 9 bases between them. The CDR3 DNA reads as TGTGCCAGCAGCTTTCTGAATAGCTACGAGCAGTACTTC. Residues: CASSFLNSYEQYF.

CDR3 loop: CATSRPGLAETQYF. The DNA of the CDR3 is TGTGCCACCAGCAGACCGGGACTAGCGGAGACCCAGTACTTC. J is TRBJ2-5 and V is TRBV15; 10 bases align to TRBD2. From germline, CDR1 is LNHNV and CDR2 YYDKDF (reference sequence). After removal of 2 bases from V and 5 bases from J, the junction contained 2 bases not matched to a gene. The CDR3 contains 14 residues.

The chain joins TRBV6-6 to TRBJ2-3; D may be TRBD2 (6 bases). The CDR3 is 13 residues long. Trimming cost V 7 bases and J 3 bases, with 11 bases left between them. CDR1 MNHNY and CDR2 SVGAGI come from the germline V gene (reference sequence). CDR3 residues: CASINGGTDTQYF. DNA for the CDR3: TGTGCCAGCATCAATGGGGGGACAGATACGCAGTATTTT.

This clone was detected only a few times. The V and J genes are TRBV12-5 and TRBJ1-1, with D unclear. The CDR3 has 12 amino acids. Germline V gene data show CDR1 as LGHNT and CDR2 as FRNRAP. Trimming left V 6 bases short and J 6 bases short, with 11 bases between. CDR3 amino acids: CASGPGFSEAFF. CDR3 sequence (DNA): TGTGCTAGTGGCCCCGGATTTTCTGAAGCTTTCTTT.